The clone carrying this T cell receptor (beta chain) has only a few counts. This sample is drawn from a study of T-cell memory formation after mild COVID-19. As for the study in general: TCR clusters largely stayed donor specific.

Researchers used 5'RACE with constant-segment primers to make TCR alpha and TCR beta cDNA libraries that carry sample barcodes and UMIs. From the 5' RACE reads, TCRdb called clonotypes with MiXCR, one entry per CDR3 protein. The sample yields approximately 340,000 distinct CDR3 sequences, over 10% seen once. V gave up 5 bases and J gave up 4 bases; unmatched junction bases: 7. The germline V gene encodes CDR1 SGHTA and CDR2 FQGNSA. This CDR3 is 15 amino acids long. This sequence was found in a young man who had mild COVID-19 (a few samples of this study predate the infection). Cell type and time point are not known. The sample comprised PBMCs or a T cell subset sorted from them (not recorded which). This rearrangement joins TRBV7-2 to TRBJ2-1; 8 bases agree with TRBD2. The CDR3, as DNA: TGTGCCAGCAGCCCCAGCGGGGGTGAATACAATGAGCAGTTCTTC. Translation: CASSPSGGEYNEQFF.